This TCR beta chain stems from a study of CD8 T cells in Susac syndrome. Study-wide points: As the study acknowledged, the number of individuals in its TCR sequencing and HLA analysis was relatively small.

This clonotype showed up just once. The antigen is not known. RNA totalling 0.5 to 1 ug underwent reverse transcription with random hexamers. An immunoSEQ multiplex PCR generated amplified TCR beta CDR3 products spanning 54 Vbeta and 13 Jbeta. TCRdb processed the immunoSEQ multiplex PCR reads anew with MiXCR; each CDR3 protein has one entry. This sample has approximately 110,000 distinct CDR3 sequences; around 94% occur once, and the top ten carry roughly 0.08%. Sequencing of TCR beta covered CD8+ and CD4+ T cells obtained from blood. It was negative isolation that provided the CD8+ and CD4+ T cells, whereas TEMRA cells were enriched by FACS. The CDR3 has 15 amino acids. Losses at the gene ends were 4 bases for V and 3 bases for J; bases not matched to a gene: 8. Germline V CDR1 and CDR2: KGHSH, LQKENI.

The sequence derives from a human donor in good health. This chain links TRBV18 with TRBJ1-1; 7 bases fit TRBD1. Source material: CD4+ T cells from PBMCs. The CDR3 protein is CASSRTGPPDTEAFF. CDR3 nucleotides: TGTGCCAGCTCACGGACAGGCCCCCCGGACACTGAAGCTTTCTTT. Full variable domain (missing parts from reference TRBV18 and TRBJ1-1): NAGVMQNPRHLVRRRGQEARLRCSPMKGHSHVYWYRQLPEEGLKFMVYLQKENIIDESGMPKERFSAEFPKEGPSILRIQQVVRGDSAAYFCASSRTGPPDTEAFFGQGTRLTVV.